The rows below give T cell receptor beta chains drawn from one sample of a study of cytomegalovirus exposure and HLA in healthy donors. Repertoires were generated with immunoSEQ multiplex PCR, while TCRdb's copy carries only in-frame clones and drops some. The repertoire holds some 98,000 clones, approximately 70% seen once, with 2% to 2.5% in the top ten. The material sequenced was PBMCs. The receptors shown here come from a man in his fifties or sixties in good health and CMV-seronegative. CDR3s include the opening cysteine and the closing phenylalanine or tryptophan. Each record gives: D gene, J gene, V gene, clone size, CDR3 DNA, CDR3 protein. The D gene is left open where the match is weak. The size field is filled for only some rows; it gives once, few, many or a size class.

TRBD1	TRBJ2-5	TRBV7-7	once	TGTGCTAGCAGCCGGGACAGGGGTGGTGAGACCCAGTACTTC	CASSRDRGGETQYF
.	TRBJ2-5	TRBV9	.	TGTGCCAGCAGCCCCCGTGGAGGCCAAGAGACCCAGTACTTC	CASSPRGGQETQYF
TRBD1	TRBJ1-1	TRBV9	.	TGTGCCAGCAGCGTAATGGACAGGGGGCAATCTGAAGCTTTCTTT	CASSVMDRGQSEAFF
TRBD1	TRBJ1-2	TRBV19	once	TGTGCCAGTAGTCCAGGACAGGTCTATGGCTACACCTTC	CASSPGQVYGYTF
TRBD1	TRBJ2-5	TRBV7-9	once	TGTGCCAGCACCATCCGTTCCCGTACAGGGGAGAAGGAGACCCAGTACTTC	CASTIRSRTGEKETQYF
.	TRBJ2-5	TRBV7-8	.	TGTGCCAGCAGCCGCTACCCACGGGGAATGTACCAAGAGACCCAGTACTTC	CASSRYPRGMYQETQYF
.	TRBJ2-5	TRBV19	once	TGTGCCAGTAGTATGGACAGTTTTAGAGAGACCCAGTACTTC	CASSMDSFRETQYF
.	TRBJ2-7	TRBV20-1	few	TGCAGTGTATTTTCCTACGAGCAGTACTTC	CSVFSYEQYF
TRBD1	TRBJ1-5	TRBV16	once	TGTGCCAGCAGCCACGGACAGGCGAGCAATCAGCCCCAGCATTTT	CASSHGQASNQPQHF
TRBD2	TRBJ2-5	TRBV15	.	TGTGCCACCAGCAGGAGTCTAGCGGGGGCCCAAGAGACCCAGTACTTC	CATSRSLAGAQETQYF
TRBD1	TRBJ1-2	TRBV7-9	.	TGTGCCAGCAGCTCTGACAGGGGGTATGGCTATGGCTACACCTTC	CASSSDRGYGYGYTF
.	TRBJ1-3	TRBV11-2	once	TGTGCCAGCAGCCCTACTAATGGAAACACCATATATTTT	CASSPTNGNTIYF
TRBD2	TRBJ2-5	TRBV7-3	.	TGTGCCAGCAGCTTGAGCGGGGGAAAAGAGACCCAGTACTTC	CASSLSGGKETQYF
TRBD1	TRBJ2-3	TRBV18	.	TGTGCCAGCTCACCACCGGGACAGGGGGCTGTCATACATACGCAGTATTTT	CASSPPGQGAVIHTQYF
.	TRBJ2-1	TRBV5-1	.	TGCGCCAGCAGCTTGGCAAGGGGAGGTAATGAGCAGTTCTTC	CASSLARGGNEQFF
.	TRBJ1-4	TRBV5-1	few	TGCGCCAGCAGCTTGGGAGGGTTCCGCGGTAATGAAAAACTGTTTTTT	CASSLGGFRGNEKLFF
.	TRBJ1-2	TRBV27	.	TGTGCCAGCAGGTCACTAGGGGGAACGCGGCTCAACTATGGCTACACCTTC	CASRSLGGTRLNYGYTF
.	TRBJ2-1	TRBV7-2	.	TGTGCCAGCAGCTTGTTGGGCCGCGTCTTTATCTTC	CASSLLGRVFIF
TRBD2	TRBJ2-7	TRBV18	.	TGTGCCAGCTCACCACCGGGAGGGAGGTACAACAGCGAGCAGTACTTC	CASSPPGGRYNSEQYF
.	TRBJ2-3	TRBV27	.	TGTGCCAGCAGCTTTCAACCGGGACTCACAGATACGCAGTATTTT	CASSFQPGLTDTQYF
TRBD2	TRBJ2-2	TRBV18	once	TGTGCCAGCTCACCCTCCAGTAGCGGGAGTGCGTCCGGGGAGCTGTTTTTT	CASSPSSSGSASGELFF
.	TRBJ2-4	TRBV19	.	TGTGCCAGTAGTATAAATGCGGGAAACATTCAGTACTTC	CASSINAGNIQYF
.	TRBJ2-7	TRBV7-2	.	TGTGCCAGCAGCTATCGGGGTATGAGCTCCTACGAGCAGTACTTC	CASSYRGMSSYEQYF
TRBD2	TRBJ2-5	TRBV19	.	TGTGCCAGTGGGTCTAGCGGGGGGGCGAGGGGGCAGACCCAGTACTTC	CASGSSGGARGQTQYF
TRBD2	TRBJ2-1	TRBV27	.	TGTGCCAGCAGTACAAGAATCCTTGGACTAGCGGGAAACAATGAGCAGTTCTTC	CASSTRILGLAGNNEQFF
TRBD2	TRBJ2-3	TRBV6-6	.	TGTGCCAGCGGGAGGGCCGCAGATACGCAGTATTTT	CASGRAADTQYF
TRBD2	TRBJ2-2	TRBV28	few	TGTGCCAGCAGTTTGGGGGGGGTTCCCGGGGAGCTGTTTTTT	CASSLGGVPGELFF
.	TRBJ2-7	TRBV7-8	few	TGTGCCAGCAGCTTAACGGTAACTGTTTACGAGCAGTACTTC	CASSLTVTVYEQYF
TRBD2	TRBJ2-5	TRBV28	few	TGTGCCAGCTCGATTGCAGCGGCGGGAGATTCAGAGACCCAGTACTTC	CASSIAAAGDSETQYF
TRBD2	TRBJ2-3	TRBV7-8	.	TGTGCCAGCAGCTTTGGACTAGCGGGGCTCACAGATACGCAGTATTTT	CASSFGLAGLTDTQYF
TRBD1	TRBJ1-1	TRBV5-1	few	TGCGCCAGCAGCGTCGGACAGGCGGGGACTGAAGCTTTCTTT	CASSVGQAGTEAFF
TRBD1	TRBJ2-7	TRBV10-3	.	TGTGCCATCAGGGAGGGACAGGCAAAAGGTAACGAGCAGTACTTC	CAIREGQAKGNEQYF
TRBD1	TRBJ2-7	TRBV4-3	.	TGCGCCAGCAGCCAGTTAACCGGGACAGACTCCTACGAGCAGTACTTC	CASSQLTGTDSYEQYF
.	TRBJ2-3	TRBV9	.	TGTGCCAGCAGCGCAAGCCCAGGGGGGCGCGGCACAGATACGCAGTATTTT	CASSASPGGRGTDTQYF
.	TRBJ2-7	TRBV7-9	.	TGTGCCAGCAGCTTGAGCAGGGTTGCGGAGCAGTACTTC	CASSLSRVAEQYF
.	TRBJ1-2	TRBV7-2	few	TGTGCCAGCAGCTTAGACCAGGGAGGCTACACCTTC	CASSLDQGGYTF
.	TRBJ2-3	TRBV28	.	TGTGCCAGCAAAGCTGGGGCTAGCACAGATACGCAGTATTTT	CASKAGASTDTQYF
.	TRBJ2-7	TRBV21-1	once	TGTGCCAGTCGTCTTCGCGGACAGGGCCGCTCCTACGAGCAGTACTTC	CASRLRGQGRSYEQYF
TRBD2	TRBJ2-3	TRBV10-1	.	TGCGCCAGCAGTGTCGGGGGGGGCCCAGATACGCAGTATTTT	CASSVGGGPDTQYF